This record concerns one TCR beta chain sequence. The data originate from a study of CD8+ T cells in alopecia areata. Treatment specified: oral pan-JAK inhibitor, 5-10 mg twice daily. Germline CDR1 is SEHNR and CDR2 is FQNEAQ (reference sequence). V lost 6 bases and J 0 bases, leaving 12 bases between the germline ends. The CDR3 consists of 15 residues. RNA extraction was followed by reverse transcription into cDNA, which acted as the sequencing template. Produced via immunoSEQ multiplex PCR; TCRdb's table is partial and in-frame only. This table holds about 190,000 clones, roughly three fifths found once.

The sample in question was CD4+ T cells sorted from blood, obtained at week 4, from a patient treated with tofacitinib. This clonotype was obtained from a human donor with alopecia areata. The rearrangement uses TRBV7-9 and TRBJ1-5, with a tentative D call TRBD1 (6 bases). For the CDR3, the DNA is TGTGCCAGCAGTAAGGGGGGGAATAGCAATCAGCCCCAGCATTTT. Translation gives CASSKGGNSNQPQHF.